These 18 T cell receptor beta chains were sequenced from one sample in a study of T cell responses to AZD1222 COVID-19 vaccine (dated by TCRdb to the early 2020s). The intended sense of this specimen's time point label: baseline before first vaccination. The receptor library was made with the immunoSEQ multiplex PCR assay. Imported from immuneACCESS, the table was reduced by TCRdb to in-frame sequences with V and J called. These copies leave out some clones; in studies compared against another copy, an unresolved V gene accounts for under half, and the cause of the remainder is not known. Within this sample are about 83,000 clones, with 85% to 90% of them counted one time only. The ten top clones hold approximately 30% of the sample. The sequencing used peripheral blood, collected on day 0 of AZD1222 vaccination. These receptors were obtained from an adult in good health.

The gene calls are TRBV11-3 and TRBJ2-7; TRBD2 aligns across 10 bases. Germline V gene lookup returns CDR1 SGHNT and CDR2 YENEEA. After removal of 1 base from V and 1 base from J, the junction contained 1 base not matched to a gene. CDR3 length equals 15 residues. This CDR3 is CASSLGTSGSYEQYF. CDR3 in DNA: TGTGCCAGCAGCTTAGGGACTAGCGGATCCTACGAGCAGTACTTC.

The V call is TRBV28, the J call TRBJ1-5, with 7 bases identical to TRBD1. The CDR3 covers 16 residues. Trimming at V came to 2 bases and at J to 0 bases, leaving 4 bases not matched to a gene. The germline CDR1 and CDR2 sequences are MDHEN and SYDVKM. This CDR3 reads CASSLVGQVSNQPQHF. For the CDR3, the DNA is TGTGCCAGCAGTTTAGTAGGACAGGTTAGCAATCAGCCCCAGCATTTT.

This clone was counted once. This sequence joins TRBV14 and TRBJ1-2; 9 bases line up with TRBD1. CDR1 SGHDN and CDR2 FVKESK come from the germline V gene. With V trimmed by 3 bases and J by 4 bases, 3 bases remained unmatched. This CDR3 is 14 amino acids long. The CDR3 sequence: CASSQGQGGYGYTF. Written as DNA, the CDR3 is TGTGCCAGCAGCCAGGGACAGGGAGGCTATGGCTACACCTTC.

The CDR3 reads CASSQDRLWTDLTDTQYF. The CDR3 coding sequence is TGTGCCAGCAGCCAAGATCGTCTGTGGACAGACCTCACAGATACGCAGTATTTT. The chain combines TRBV3-1 (or the pseudogene TRBV3-2) with TRBJ2-3; TRBD1 is a possible D gene (6 bases). The germline V and J ends were trimmed by 0 bases and 2 bases, with 18 bases remaining between them. The CDR3 is made up of 18 amino acids. The germline V gene encodes CDR1 LGHDT and CDR2 YNNKEL (reference sequence).

The genes are TRBV28 and TRBJ2-3; D gene uncertain. This CDR3 is 13 amino acids long. The V end lost 7 bases, the J end lost 2 bases, and 10 bases lay between the germline ends. From germline, CDR1 is MDHEN and CDR2 SYDVKM. CDR3 amino acids: CASTRVSTDTQYF. DNA for the CDR3: TGTGCCAGCACTCGGGTTTCCACAGATACGCAGTATTTT.

The CDR3 DNA is TGTGCCAGCAGCTACAGCAGCTCCTACGAGCAGTACTTC. As protein: CASSYSSSYEQYF. This chain connects TRBV5-6 to TRBJ2-7; D remains ambiguous. V lost 3 bases, J lost 0 bases, and 7 bases lay in between. Germline V gene sequence: CDR1 SGHDT, CDR2 YYEEEE. This CDR3 comprises 13 residues.

This clone was seen a single time. This rearrangement joins TRBV3-1 (or the pseudogene TRBV3-2) to TRBJ1-1; TRBD1 is a possible D gene (6 bases). This CDR3 comprises 16 residues. Germline-derived CDR1 and CDR2 are LGHDT and YNNKEL (reference sequence). V lost 3 bases to trimming and J lost 6 bases, with 20 bases between them. The CDR3 region has the DNA TGTGCCAGCAGCCACCGAGGGGATTCGGGGGGCTCTGAAGCTTTCTTT. Its translation: CASSHRGDSGGSEAFF.

This chain connects TRBV19 to TRBJ2-3; 9 nucleotides align to TRBD2. There are 16 residues in the CDR3. The V and J ends lost 7 bases and 6 bases, in that order; junction bases with no gene match: 14. Germline assignment: CDR1 LNHDA and CDR2 SQIVND (reference sequence). The CDR3 DNA reads as TGTGCCAGTACTTTAACTGGCGGGAGGGCCCCCGATACGCAGTATTTT. Translated, it gives CASTLTGGRAPDTQYF.

This chain links TRBV5-1 with TRBJ2-2, with D perhaps assigned TRBD1 or TRBD2 (5 bases each). Germline CDR1 SGHRS, CDR2 YFSETQ. V lost 4 bases and J 6 bases, leaving 13 bases between the germline ends. This CDR3 has 14 amino acids. CDR3 region: CASSHRDVAGELFF. CDR3 sequence (DNA): TGCGCCAGCAGCCACCGGGACGTCGCCGGGGAGCTGTTTTTT.

This clone was detected once. This chain joins TRBV2 and TRBJ2-1; the match to TRBD2 covers 10 bases. CDR1 SNHLY and CDR2 FYNNEI come from the germline V gene. The CDR3 is made up of 15 amino acids. V was pared by 3 bases and J by 8 bases, with 7 bases of the junction left unmatched. Here the CDR3 DNA reads TGTGCCAGCAGTGACGGACTAGCGGCTCTCTATGAGCAGTTCTTC. Protein sequence: CASSDGLAALYEQFF.

This clone has only one observation. The V call is TRBV2, the J call TRBJ2-1; tentatively, D is TRBD1 or TRBD2 (7 bases each). The V gene's germline CDR1 is SNHLY and CDR2 FYNNEI. Trimming removed 5 bases at V and 6 bases at J, with 17 bases between. The CDR3 spans 15 residues. CDR3 amino acids: CASSRAGQRANEQFF. DNA for the CDR3: TGTGCCAGCAGTAGAGCGGGACAGAGGGCCAATGAGCAGTTCTTC.

This rearrangement joins TRBV20-1 to TRBJ2-1; D remains ambiguous. Looked up from germline, CDR1 is DFQATT and CDR2 is SNEGSKA (reference sequence). The CDR3 extends over 10 amino acids. Trimming removed 5 bases at V and 10 bases at J, with 9 bases between. CDR3 protein: CSAGLDEQFF. The CDR3 bases are TGCAGTGCTGGGCTGGACGAGCAGTTCTTC.

In DNA, the CDR3 is TGCGCCAGCAGTCAATCTAAGAGGACAGGGTACCCTTTTAACTATGGCTACACCTTC. It is translated as CASSQSKRTGYPFNYGYTF. The chain recombines TRBV23-1 with TRBJ1-2; 8 nucleotides agree with TRBD1. TRBV23-1 is given ORF status, its function remaining uncertain. The CDR3 runs to 19 residues. Trimming took 0 bases from V and 1 from J; bases not matched to a gene: 13.

The CDR3 sequence is CASSFSDSYQGYGYTF. In DNA, the CDR3 is TGTGCCAGCAGCTTCTCCGACAGCTACCAGGGCTATGGCTACACCTTC. The chain joins TRBV7-9 to TRBJ1-2, with D possibly TRBD1 on 5 matching bases. V was shortened by 3 bases and J by 4 bases, with 18 bases between the two germline ends. This CDR3 is built from 16 residues. Germline V gene sequence: CDR1 SEHNR, CDR2 FQNEAQ (reference sequence).

This sequence joins TRBV4-2 and TRBJ2-7, with D maybe TRBD2 (6 bases). There are 16 residues in the CDR3. Germline V gene sequence: CDR1 LGHNA, CDR2 YNFKEQ. The V gene lost 0 bases and the J gene lost 1 base, with 13 bases spanning the gap. The CDR3 DNA reads TGTGCCAGCAGCCAAGAAGGGGCTAGCGCTTCCTACGAGCAGTACTTC. It translates to CASSQEGASASYEQYF.

The chain employs TRBV5-6 and TRBJ1-6; 7 bases fit TRBD1. Germline CDR1 reads SGHDT; CDR2 reads YYEEEE. J was trimmed by 5 bases and V by 0 bases; bases with no gene match: 5. The CDR3 has 16 residues. The CDR3 spells CASSLAGGWDNSPLHF. CDR3 DNA sequence: TGTGCCAGCAGCTTGGCAGGGGGTTGGGATAATTCACCCCTCCACTTT.

Here the CDR3 DNA reads TGTGCCAGCAGTGACGGACAGTTGGGACTGTTTTTT. This sequence encodes CASSDGQLGLFF. The chain links TRBV6-1 to TRBJ1-4, with D possibly matching TRBD1 (6 bases). The CDR3 is made up of 12 amino acids. CDR1 and CDR2 (germline): MNHNS, SASEGT. V gave up 3 bases and J gave up 13 bases, with 12 bases separating them.

This clone has just a few counts. The chain's CDR3 is CASSLSGLTNSPLHF. In DNA, the CDR3 is TGCGCCAGCAGCTTGTCGGGACTTACTAATTCACCCCTCCACTTT. The chain is built from TRBV5-1 and TRBJ1-6; a weak D match, TRBD1 (5 bases). Germline loops: CDR1 SGHRS, CDR2 YFSETQ. Trimming stripped 1 base from V and 6 bases from J, with 11 bases between. The CDR3 length is 15 residues.